The 28 T cell receptor beta chains below come from one sample, sequenced in a study of T cells expressing NK-cell markers. TCRdb re-called the 5' RACE reads; one entry per CDR3 protein, DNA not given. The repertoire table contains 400,000 or so distinct CDR3 sequences. The sequenced material came from blood T cells: a sorted CD56 or NKG2C T cell subset, CD4+ or CD8+ T cells, or bulk PBMC T cells (not recorded which). The receptors were sampled from a woman in her 50s in good health.

The J gene is TRBJ2-1, the V gene TRBV12-3 or TRBV12-4; TCRdb outputs TRBD2, but without DNA this stays unchecked. CDR3 length equals 16 residues. The CDR3 sequence is CASRPSLAGVYNEQFF.

The gene calls are TRBV5-1 and TRBJ2-4; TCRdb selects TRBD2, and the lack of DNA leaves this call unchecked. Germline V gene sequence: CDR1 SGHRS, CDR2 YFSETQ. The CDR3 runs to 18 residues. The CDR3 loop reads CASSWTAQNRVAKNIQYF.

The chain uses TRBV3-1 and TRBJ2-3; the D call of TRBD2 rests on TCRdb alone, since no DNA is present to check it. CDR3 length equals 16 residues. Germline CDR1 is LGHDT and CDR2 is YNNKEL (reference sequence). CDR3: CASSPGLLVTGDTQYF.

This chain joins TRBV10-3 and TRBJ2-3; TCRdb calls TRBD1, which cannot be checked without DNA. In germline, CDR1 is ENHRY, CDR2 SYGVKD. The CDR3 has 14 amino acids. Here the CDR3 reads CAIREPGQSDTQYF.

The chain carries TRBV12-3 or TRBV12-4 and TRBJ1-1; the TCRdb call, TRBD1, lacks DNA for checking. The CDR3 contains 17 residues. The CDR3 protein is CASSPGQGFGASTEAFF.

The genes are TRBV20-1 and TRBJ2-7; TCRdb outputs TRBD2, but without DNA this stays unchecked. The CDR3 is 14 amino acids. CDR1 is DFQATT and CDR2 is SNEGSKA in the germline V gene (reference sequence). CDR3 sequence: CSAPTHGRASEQYF.

This chain uses TRBV20-1 with TRBJ1-6; the D gene TCRdb calls, TRBD1, cannot be checked with no DNA. CDR1 is DFQATT and CDR2 is SNEGSKA in the germline V gene (reference sequence). The CDR3 consists of 15 residues. The CDR3 spells CSASATVDLDSPLHF.

The chain combines TRBV2 with TRBJ2-2; the D gene TCRdb calls, TRBD2, cannot be checked with no DNA. Germline values: CDR1 SNHLY, CDR2 FYNNEI. The CDR3 contains 15 residues. CDR3 sequence reads: CASSLTSGSSGELFF.

The V and J genes are TRBV5-6 and TRBJ2-2. Germline-derived CDR1 and CDR2 are SGHDT and YYEEEE. There are 15 residues in the CDR3. CDR3 amino acids: CASSWGLTNTGELFF.

This CDR3 reads CASSENEGSEQFF. The genes are TRBV10-1 and TRBJ2-1; TCRdb gives TRBD2 as the D gene, but with no DNA this cannot be confirmed. Germline CDR1 reads WNHNN; CDR2 reads SYGVQD (reference sequence). The CDR3 spans 13 residues.

CDR3 region: CASQYGQGSGEQFF. This chain joins TRBV5-5 and TRBJ2-1; without DNA, the TCRdb call of TRBD1 cannot be checked. Germline CDR1 SGHKS, CDR2 YYEKEE (reference sequence). CDR3 length equals 14 residues. Supplemented by reference TRBV5-5 and TRBJ2-1, the full variable domain reads DAGVTQSPTHLIKTRGQQVTLRCSPISGHKSVSWYQQVLGQGPQFIFQYYEKEERGRGNFPDRFSARQFPNYSSELNVNALLLGDSALYLCASQYGQGSGEQFFGPGTRLTVL.

The V and J genes are TRBV4-2 and TRBJ2-1. The CDR3 covers 14 residues. CDR1 and CDR2 from the germline V gene are LGHNA and YNFKEQ. The CDR3 protein is CASSQDRSVGEQFF.

The chain links TRBV25-1 to TRBJ1-1. This CDR3 contains 15 residues. CDR1 is MGHDK and CDR2 is SYGVNS in the germline V gene. The chain's CDR3 is CASRGTTGPNTEAFF. The entire variable domain, with the rest obtained from reference TRBV25-1 and TRBJ1-1, is as follows: EADIYQTPRYLVIGTGKKITLECSQTMGHDKMYWYQQDPGMELHLIHYSYGVNSTEKGDLSSESTVSRIRTEHFPLTLESARPSHTSQYLCASRGTTGPNTEAFFGQGTRLTVV.

V is TRBV5-1 and J is TRBJ2-6. Looked up from germline, CDR1 is SGHRS and CDR2 is YFSETQ. The CDR3 runs 18 residues. The CDR3 region is CASSSFAGPGSGANVLTF.

This chain joins TRBV4-1 and TRBJ1-1; TCRdb's assignment of TRBD1 cannot be checked, as there is no DNA. The germline V gene has CDR1 MGHRA and CDR2 YSYEKL. The CDR3 has 16 amino acids. The CDR3 reads CASSQVLTSGDTEAFF.

J is TRBJ1-6 and V is TRBV5-1; TCRdb names TRBD1, which stays unverified in the absence of DNA. CDR3 size: 15 residues. CDR1 and CDR2 (germline): SGHRS, YFSETQ. The CDR3 spells CASSVGQSYNSPLHF.

The CDR3 reads CSANLGSYEQYF. This chain links TRBV29-1 with TRBJ2-7. In germline, CDR1 is SQVTM, CDR2 ANQGSEA. The CDR3 extends over 12 amino acids.

The chain couples TRBV6-2 or TRBV6-3 to TRBJ2-7; TCRdb picks TRBD1, but there is no DNA to check that call. From germline, CDR1 is MNHEY and CDR2 SVGEGT. This CDR3 is built from 14 residues. The CDR3 loop reads CASSPLIISYEQYF.

The chain combines TRBV2 with TRBJ1-2. CDR3 size: 13 residues. The germline V gene has CDR1 SNHLY and CDR2 FYNNEI. The CDR3 reads CASSEEVLGGYTF. Looking up the rest from reference TRBV2 and TRBJ1-2 gives the full variable domain: EPEVTQTPSHQVTQMGQEVILRCVPISNHLYFYWYRQILGQKVEFLVSFYNNEISEKSEIFDDQFSVERPDGSNFTLKIRSTKLEDSAMYFCASSEEVLGGYTFGSGTRLTVV.

The rearrangement links TRBV11-2 to TRBJ2-5; TCRdb gives TRBD1 as the D gene, but with no DNA this cannot be confirmed. The CDR3 covers 14 residues. Per the germline V gene, CDR1 is SGHAT and CDR2 is FQNNGV. The CDR3 sequence is CASSIGQGTETQYF.

The chain combines TRBV28 with TRBJ2-1; the TCRdb call, TRBD2, lacks DNA for checking. Germline V gene data show CDR1 as MDHEN and CDR2 as SYDVKM. The CDR3 consists of 15 residues. The chain's CDR3 is CASSAGTSGSNEQFF. The variable domain in full, with the rest retrieved from reference TRBV28 and TRBJ2-1, is DVKVTQSSRYLVKRTGEKVFLECVQDMDHENMFWYRQDPGLGLRLIYFSYDVKMKEKGDIPEGYSVSREKKERFSLILESASTNQTSMYLCASSAGTSGSNEQFFGPGTRLTVL.

The chain joins TRBV14 to TRBJ2-3. The length of the CDR3 is 14 residues. Germline V gene lookup returns CDR1 SGHDN and CDR2 FVKESK. The CDR3 sequence is CASSQRDYTDTQYF. The variable domain in full, completed from reference TRBV14 and TRBJ2-3, reads EAGVTQFPSHSVIEKGQTVTLRCDPISGHDNLYWYRRVMGKEIKFLLHFVKESKQDESGMPNNRFLAERTGGTYSTLKVQPAELEDSGVYFCASSQRDYTDTQYFGPGTRLTVL.

The genes are TRBV6-5 and TRBJ2-1; TCRdb reports TRBD1, a call that lacks DNA to check it against. The CDR3 consists of 11 residues. Germline V gives CDR1 MNHEY, CDR2 SVGAGI. CDR3 sequence: CASSHAHEQFF.

V is TRBV24-1 and J is TRBJ2-1. The CDR3 totals 14 residues. Germline V CDR1 and CDR2: KGHDR, SFDVKD. The CDR3 sequence is CATSDTALNNEQFF.

This rearrangement joins TRBV6-5 to TRBJ2-1; TCRdb indicates TRBD2, and absent DNA this call remains unverified. The CDR3 is made up of 17 amino acids. The germline V gene has CDR1 MNHEY and CDR2 SVGAGI. CDR3 sequence reads: CASSQPLGAGANNEQFF.

The chain combines TRBV29-1 with TRBJ2-7. Germline V gives CDR1 SQVTM, CDR2 ANQGSEA. The CDR3 covers 12 residues. CDR3 region: CSVLGRYYEQYF.

The rearrangement uses TRBV20-1 and TRBJ1-1; the D call of TRBD1 rests on TCRdb alone, since no DNA is present to check it. Per the germline V gene, CDR1 is DFQATT and CDR2 is SNEGSKA (reference sequence). CDR3 length equals 18 residues. CDR3 amino acids: CSARHRDSSFRANTEAFF.

V gene TRBV2 combines with J gene TRBJ1-5; TCRdb indicates TRBD1, and absent DNA this call remains unverified. The CDR3 length is 13 residues. Per germline, CDR1 SNHLY and CDR2 FYNNEI. The CDR3 sequence is CASSKEQGQPQHF.